This passage covers 32 T cell receptor beta chains from one sample sequenced in a study of T cells in Graves' hyperthyroidism and ophthalmopathy. Amplification yielded TCR beta CDR3 regions, with RNA transcripts as the source. First-round RT-PCR targeting the TCR CDR3 was performed with the HTBI primer set. TCRdb analysed the multiplex PCR reads with MiXCR anew, one entry per CDR3 protein. The table records some 560,000 distinct CDR3 sequences, about 14% of them present only once. Sequenced material: blood. These TCRs come from a woman aged 40-49 years with Graves' hyperthyroidism.

Only a few counts were recorded for this clonotype. The chain employs TRBV10-3 and TRBJ2-2, with 10 positions matching TRBD2. CDR3 length equals 15 residues. The junction had 7 bases not matched to a gene; V was cut back by 8 bases and J by 4 bases. The germline V gene has CDR1 ENHRY and CDR2 SYGVKD. The CDR3 sequence is CAILPSGSPTGELFF. The CDR3 DNA follows: TGTGCCATCCTACCTAGCGGGAGCCCCACCGGGGAGCTGTTTTTT.

The chain recombines TRBV7-2 with TRBJ1-4; D is unclear. The CDR3 loop spans 14 amino acids. V lost 1 base, J lost 8 bases, and 11 bases lay in between. CDR1 and CDR2 from the germline V gene are SGHTA and FQGNSA. DNA of the CDR3: TGTGCCAGCAGCTTAGGACCTATCAAGGAAAAACTGTTTTTT. Protein sequence: CASSLGPIKEKLFF.

V gene TRBV7-9 combines with J gene TRBJ1-3; perhaps TRBD1 as D (6 bases). CDR1 and CDR2 (germline): SEHNR, FQNEAQ (reference sequence). The ends were cut back, 4 bases at V and 8 bases at J, with 15 bases in the middle. The CDR3 consists of 14 residues. The CDR3 DNA reads TGTGCCAGCAGCTCACCGGGGGCAGTGGACACCATATATTTT. Translated, it gives CASSSPGAVDTIYF.

This clonotype occurred many times. This chain connects TRBV3-1 to TRBJ2-3; 10 positions match TRBD2. The length of the CDR3 is 16 residues. Germline assignment: CDR1 LGHDT and CDR2 YNNKEL (reference sequence). V gave up 4 bases and J gave up 2 bases; unmatched junction bases: 6. CDR3 amino acids: CASSPIAGGSTDTQYF. The CDR3 coding sequence is TGTGCCAGCAGCCCGATAGCGGGAGGCTCCACAGATACGCAGTATTTT.

This chain joins TRBV25-1 and TRBJ2-1; 12 bases are shared with TRBD2. The CDR3 has 16 residues. V gave up 0 bases and J gave up 7 bases; unmatched junction bases: 4. The germline V gene has CDR1 MGHDK and CDR2 SYGVNS. CDR3 DNA sequence: TGTGCCAGCAGTGAATATTTACTAGCGGGAGGTAATGAGCAGTTCTTC. It encodes CASSEYLLAGGNEQFF.

This clonotype was counted many times. J is TRBJ2-2 and V is TRBV12-3 or TRBV12-4; D tentatively fits TRBD1 or TRBD2 (5 bases each). This CDR3 has 15 amino acids. Trimming took 7 bases from V and 1 from J, leaving 13 bases between them. CDR3 in DNA: TGTGCCAGCACCCGTCGGGGCCTGAACACCGGGGAGCTGTTTTTT. Its protein is CASTRRGLNTGELFF.

The J gene is TRBJ2-1, the V gene TRBV10-3; 9 bases are a match to TRBD1. This CDR3 has 16 amino acids. V was pared by 3 bases and J by 7 bases, with 10 bases of the junction left unmatched. Per germline, CDR1 ENHRY and CDR2 SYGVKD. CDR3 nucleotides: TGTGCCATCAGTGATTACCCCGGGACAGGGATGAATGAGCAGTTCTTC. It specifies CAISDYPGTGMNEQFF.

The rearrangement uses TRBV2 and TRBJ1-2; possibly TRBD1 for D (6 bases). This CDR3 spans 13 amino acids. The V gene lost 8 bases and the J gene lost 10 bases, with 20 bases spanning the gap. Per the germline V gene, CDR1 is SNHLY and CDR2 is FYNNEI. CDR3 nucleotide sequence: TGTGCCAGCGAGAGTCAACCCCGACAGGACTACACCTTC. Translating it yields CASESQPRQDYTF.

This clonotype has at least ten counts. The gene calls are TRBV5-1 and TRBJ2-2, with 7 bases matching TRBD2. Germline CDR1 is SGHRS and CDR2 is YFSETQ. The CDR3 totals 14 residues. J lost 4 bases, V lost 7 bases, and 7 bases had no gene match. The CDR3 sequence: CASFTAGVTGELFF. The CDR3 DNA reads TGCGCCAGCTTCACGGCGGGGGTCACCGGGGAGCTGTTTTTT.

This clonotype showed up just a few times. The chain joins TRBV6-1 to TRBJ1-2; a weak D match, TRBD1 (5 bases). CDR1 is MNHNS, CDR2 SASEGT, per germline. This CDR3 region has 15 residues. The V end lost 5 bases, the J end lost 2 bases, and 15 bases lay between the germline ends. CDR3 bases: TGTGCCAGCAGTTTGGGCTCGGGACCGAACTATGGCTACACCTTC. As protein: CASSLGSGPNYGYTF.

This clonotype has ten or more counts. The rearrangement uses TRBV7-9 and TRBJ2-1, with 12 bases lining up with TRBD1. Germline V gene data show CDR1 as SEHNR and CDR2 as FQNEAQ (reference sequence). V trimming: 5 bases; J trimming: 0 bases; junction bases outside the gene matches: 11. The length of the CDR3 is 19 residues. The CDR3 sequence is CASSPGTGGGYDSYNEQFF. CDR3 nucleotides: TGTGCCAGCAGCCCCGGGACAGGGGGCGGCTACGACTCCTACAATGAGCAGTTCTTC.

The genes are TRBV6-1 and TRBJ2-2, with D hard to call. Trimming removed 8 bases at V and 6 bases at J, with 16 bases between. There are 14 residues in the CDR3. Germline values: CDR1 MNHNS, CDR2 SASEGT. CDR3 sequence reads: CASGGRPDPGELFF. DNA of the CDR3: TGTGCCAGCGGTGGCAGGCCCGATCCCGGGGAGCTGTTTTTT.

There are many counts of this clonotype. The genes are TRBV5-1 and TRBJ1-5, with D unclear. The V gene's germline CDR1 is SGHRS and CDR2 YFSETQ. The CDR3 sequence is 15 residues long. With 0 bases removed from V and 6 bases from J, the gap between germline ends came to 13 bases. The CDR3 protein is CASSLDGSEGQPQHF. The CDR3 DNA follows: TGCGCCAGCAGCTTGGATGGAAGTGAGGGTCAGCCCCAGCATTTT.

The chain links TRBV9 to TRBJ2-2; D call uncertain. The CDR3 totals 15 residues. V lost 0 bases and J 0 bases, leaving 6 bases between the germline ends. Looked up from germline, CDR1 is SGDLS and CDR2 is YYNGEE. In DNA form, the CDR3 reads TGTGCCAGCAGCGTAGTCGCGGCGAACACCGGGGAGCTGTTTTTT. Protein sequence: CASSVVAANTGELFF.

This clonotype has at least ten counts. The chain combines TRBV3-1 with TRBJ2-7; no definite D call. The germline V gene encodes CDR1 LGHDT and CDR2 YNNKEL (reference sequence). V lost 0 bases and J 0 bases, leaving 9 bases between the germline ends. The CDR3 has 15 residues. CDR3 region: CASSQDTAHSYEQYF. The CDR3 nucleotides are TGTGCCAGCAGCCAAGATACTGCCCACTCCTACGAGCAGTACTTC.

The chain links TRBV15 to TRBJ1-5; 7 bases line up with TRBD1. The ends lost 1 base at V and 4 bases at J; junction bases unmatched: 1. The CDR3 spans 14 residues. CDR1 is LNHNV, CDR2 YYDKDF, per germline (reference sequence). CDR3 in DNA: TGTGCCACCAGCAGAGTACAGGGGAATCAGCCCCAGCATTTT. It encodes CATSRVQGNQPQHF.

This clonotype occurred many times. The chain employs TRBV11-3 and TRBJ2-1, with 13 bases matching TRBD2. Losses at the gene ends were 5 bases for V and 4 bases for J; bases not matched to a gene: 5. The CDR3 covers 16 residues. Germline V CDR1 and CDR2: SGHNT, YENEEA. The CDR3 DNA sequence: TGTGCCAGCAGCGGACTGACTAGCGGGGGGTACAATGAGCAGTTCTTC. Translation gives CASSGLTSGGYNEQFF.

This clonotype showed up just a few times. This chain joins TRBV6-2 or TRBV6-3 and TRBJ2-1; TRBD1 matches 11 bases. The CDR3 has 13 amino acids. Looked up from germline, CDR1 is MNHEY and CDR2 is SVGEGT. The J segment lost 10 bases and the V segment lost 8 bases, leaving 7 bases of the junction unmatched. CDR3 in amino acids: CASWGQGGEEQFF. The DNA of the CDR3 is TGTGCCAGCTGGGGACAGGGGGGCGAGGAGCAGTTCTTC.

This clonotype occurred many times. The V gene is TRBV7-2, the J gene TRBJ2-2; TRBD2 is a possible D gene (5 bases). Germline values: CDR1 SGHTA, CDR2 FQGNSA. This CDR3 is 15 amino acids long. With 1 base removed from V and 4 bases from J, the gap between germline ends came to 10 bases. The CDR3 DNA sequence: TGTGCCAGCAGCTTAGTAGGACTTTCCACCGGGGAGCTGTTTTTT. Translating it yields CASSLVGLSTGELFF.

A word on this clonotype: This sequence may be a read error, since a much larger clone differs from it by one base. The J gene is TRBJ2-3, the V gene TRBV20-1; D may correspond to TRBD1 or TRBD2 (5 bases each). CDR1 DFQATT and CDR2 SNEGSKA come from the germline V gene (reference sequence). This CDR3 is built from 14 residues. Here the CDR3 reads CSARDWGATDTQCF. The CDR3 DNA reads TGCAGTGCTAGAGATTGGGGAGCGACAGATACGCAGTGTTTT.

This clonotype was recorded at least ten times. CDR3 amino acids: CASSTKTSGRWGYEQYF. The CDR3 nucleotides read TGTGCCAGCAGTACAAAGACTAGCGGGAGATGGGGCTACGAGCAGTACTTC. V and J are TRBV28 and TRBJ2-7; TRBD2 aligns across 12 bases. CDR1 is MDHEN and CDR2 is SYDVKM in the germline V gene. The CDR3 covers 17 residues. Losses at the gene ends were 5 bases for V and 3 bases for J; bases not matched to a gene: 11.

At least ten counts were recorded for this clonotype. In DNA, the CDR3 is TGTGCCAGCTCACCACGCGTGGGGGCTGGCGAGCAGTACTTC. This encodes CASSPRVGAGEQYF. The chain combines TRBV18 with TRBJ2-7; TRBD1 is a possible D gene (6 bases). CDR3 size: 14 residues. CDR1 is KGHSH, CDR2 LQKENI, per germline. V was shortened by 1 base and J by 6 bases, with 13 bases between the two germline ends.

This clonotype has at least ten counts. The rearrangement uses TRBV28 and TRBJ2-7; D remains ambiguous. The V end lost 3 bases, the J end lost 1 base, and 10 bases lay between the germline ends. CDR1 MDHEN and CDR2 SYDVKM come from the germline V gene. The length of the CDR3 is 14 residues. The CDR3 loop is CASSLFRRSYEQYF. The DNA of the CDR3 is TGTGCCAGCAGTTTGTTTCGCCGTTCCTACGAGCAGTACTTC.

This clonotype came up many times. The CDR3 reads CASSLYSQREQETQYF. CDR3 nucleotide sequence: TGTGCCAGCAGTTTATACTCCCAGCGGGAACAAGAGACCCAGTACTTC. The chain recombines TRBV12-3 or TRBV12-4 with TRBJ2-5, with 7 bases lining up with TRBD2. After removal of 2 bases from V and 2 bases from J, the junction contained 8 bases not matched to a gene. The CDR3 is 16 residues long.

This clonotype has a handful of counts. This sequence joins TRBV6-1 and TRBJ2-1; D possibly corresponds to TRBD2 (6 bases). In germline, CDR1 is MNHNS, CDR2 SASEGT. The V end was cut by 3 bases, the J end by 8 bases, with 11 bases between. CDR3 length: 13 residues. CDR3 DNA: TGTGCCAGCAGTGATGAGGGGAGGCATGAGCAGTTCTTC. Protein product: CASSDEGRHEQFF.

This clonotype was counted at least ten times. The V call is TRBV7-2, the J call TRBJ2-7; TRBD2 matches at 7 bases. In germline, CDR1 is SGHTA, CDR2 FQGNSA. V lost 6 bases to trimming and J lost 4 bases; unmatched junction nucleotides: 6. The CDR3 is 13 amino acids. The CDR3 DNA reads TGTGCCAGCAGTATAAGCGGGAAGTACGAGCAGTACTTC. Protein sequence: CASSISGKYEQYF.

This clonotype was counted at least ten times. V and J are TRBV10-3 and TRBJ2-3; 8 nucleotides line up with TRBD2. The CDR3 is 14 residues long. Germline lookup yields CDR1 ENHRY and CDR2 SYGVKD. The V and J ends lost 6 bases and 1 base, in that order; junction bases with no gene match: 3. The CDR3 DNA sequence: TGTGCCATCAGCGATAGCGGGGGCACAGATACGCAGTATTTT. Residues: CAISDSGGTDTQYF.

This clonotype was found once. V gene TRBV6-2 or TRBV6-3 combines with J gene TRBJ2-2; TRBD1 matches 7 bases. The CDR3 has 13 residues. V gave up 6 bases and J gave up 15 bases; unmatched junction bases: 13. The germline V gene has CDR1 MNHEY and CDR2 SVGEGT. DNA of the CDR3: TGTGCCAGCAGATCAGTCCGACAGGGTATGGTGTTTTTT. Translation gives CASRSVRQGMVFF.

This clonotype was found a few times. This chain uses TRBV6-1 with TRBJ1-1, with a weak D call TRBD1 (5 bases). There are 16 residues in the CDR3. Germline lookup yields CDR1 MNHNS and CDR2 SASEGT. The germline V and J ends were trimmed by 5 bases and 0 bases, with 16 bases remaining between them. This chain's CDR3 is CASSPLTGTVNTEAFF. The CDR3 nucleotides are TGTGCCAGCAGTCCCCTTACCGGGACTGTGAACACTGAAGCTTTCTTT.

In this sample, this clonotype turned up many times. V and J are TRBV2 and TRBJ2-1, with D perhaps TRBD2 (6 bases). This CDR3 has 14 amino acids. Germline loops: CDR1 SNHLY, CDR2 FYNNEI. Trimming shortened V by 6 bases and J by 8 bases, and 17 bases separated the two germline ends. Written as DNA, the CDR3 is TGTGCCAGCAGCCCGGGACGCAGGGAGGATGAGCAGTTCTTC. The encoded protein is CASSPGRREDEQFF. The full variable domain, rest sourced from reference TRBV2 and TRBJ2-1, is EPEVTQTPSHQVTQMGQEVILRCVPISNHLYFYWYRQILGQKVEFLVSFYNNEISEKSEIFDDQFSVERPDGSNFTLKIRSTKLEDSAMYFCASSPGRREDEQFFGPGTRLTVL.

This clonotype was detected ten times or more. The chain has TRBV12-3 or TRBV12-4 and TRBJ2-2, with a weak D call TRBD2 (6 bases). This CDR3 region has 15 residues. The ends were cut back, 7 bases at V and 7 bases at J, with 19 bases in the middle. The CDR3 here is CASTPGAGYGGELFF. CDR3 sequence (DNA): TGTGCCAGCACTCCTGGGGCGGGGTATGGCGGGGAGCTGTTTTTT.

This clonotype was detected ten times or more. The gene calls are TRBV7-8 and TRBJ2-7; 7 bases fit TRBD2. Germline V lookup: CDR1 SGHVS, CDR2 FQNEAQ. V was pared by 3 bases and J by 7 bases, with 9 bases of the junction left unmatched. CDR3 length: 14 residues. CDR3 DNA: TGTGCCAGCAGCTTGGAGGGAGGGCCATGGGAGCAGTACTTC. As protein: CASSLEGGPWEQYF.